Listed here are 12 T cell receptor beta chains from one sample, sequenced in a study of cytomegalovirus exposure and HLA in healthy donors (TCRdb year 2017). Receptor amplification or capture employed the immunoSEQ multiplex PCR assay. This immuneACCESS table, as held by TCRdb, lists in-frame sequences with V and J called but not all clones. Of the missing ones, under half trace to an unresolved V gene in checked studies; the others have no known cause. The sample contains tens of thousands of clones, 93% of them found a single time. The ten largest clones take up 3.6% of the sample. What was sequenced was PBMCs. The receptor set was obtained from a woman between 25 and 40 years old in good health and CMV-seronegative.

This chain links TRBV6-1 with TRBJ2-7; weak D call: TRBD2 (6 bases). The CDR3 runs 12 residues. V was cut by 7 bases and J by 5 bases, with 12 bases left in between. CDR1 MNHNS and CDR2 SASEGT come from the germline V gene. CDR3 loop: CASTREVHEQYF. The CDR3 DNA reads TGTGCCAGCACCAGGGAGGTACACGAGCAGTACTTC.

This clone appeared once. The chain links TRBV9 to TRBJ2-1, with D possibly TRBD2 on 6 matching bases. This CDR3 comprises 14 residues. Trimming stripped 0 bases from V and 7 bases from J, with 11 bases between. Germline-derived CDR1 and CDR2 are SGDLS and YYNGEE. For the CDR3, the DNA is TGTGCCAGCAGCGTAGGAGGAGGGAGGAATGAGCAGTTCTTC. Translating gives CASSVGGGRNEQFF.

This rearrangement joins TRBV5-6 to TRBJ2-1; 7 bases are a match to TRBD1. The germline gives CDR1 SGHDT, CDR2 YYEEEE. With V trimmed by 3 bases and J by 4 bases, 10 bases remained unmatched. The CDR3 is 16 amino acids. The CDR3 nucleotides are TGTGCCAGCAGCTACTATTCAGGGGGTAGGTACAATGAGCAGTTCTTC. Encoded protein: CASSYYSGGRYNEQFF.

This sequence joins TRBV28 and TRBJ2-1, with D possibly TRBD1 on 6 matching bases. This CDR3 has 14 residues. V lost 5 bases to trimming and J lost 1 base, with 9 bases between them. The germline gives CDR1 MDHEN, CDR2 SYDVKM. CDR3 loop: CASSTGFSYNEQFF. The CDR3 region has the DNA TGTGCCAGCAGTACAGGGTTTTCCTACAATGAGCAGTTCTTC. Full variable domain (missing parts from reference TRBV28 and TRBJ2-1): DVKVTQSSRYLVKRTGEKVFLECVQDMDHENMFWYRQDPGLGLRLIYFSYDVKMKEKGDIPEGYSVSREKKERFSLILESASTNQTSMYLCASSTGFSYNEQFFGPGTRLTVL.

The rearrangement links TRBV27 to TRBJ1-3; maybe TRBD1 (6 bases). The germline V gene has CDR1 MNHEY and CDR2 SMNVEV (reference sequence). V lost 5 bases, J lost 1 base, and 18 bases lay in between. CDR3 length: 17 residues. The CDR3 DNA sequence: TGTGCCAGCAGTCCCAATCGCCCAACAGGGTCTGGAAACACCATATATTTT. Protein: CASSPNRPTGSGNTIYF.

CDR3 amino acids: CASSLLGQASQETQYF. The CDR3 DNA reads as TGTGCCAGCAGCTTGTTGGGACAAGCCTCCCAAGAGACCCAGTACTTC. J is TRBJ2-5 and V is TRBV5-6, with D perhaps TRBD1 (6 bases). The CDR3 runs to 16 residues. The V end lost 1 base, the J end lost 1 base, and 14 bases lay between the germline ends. Germline CDR1 is SGHDT and CDR2 is YYEEEE.

The V and J genes are TRBV7-9 and TRBJ1-1; D gene uncertain. This CDR3 region has 15 residues. Germline V lookup: CDR1 SEHNR, CDR2 FQNEAQ (reference sequence). V was pared by 1 base and J by 4 bases, with 13 bases between. The CDR3 spells CASSLVWGAGTEAFF. In nucleotides, the CDR3 is TGTGCCAGCAGCTTAGTTTGGGGAGCCGGCACTGAAGCTTTCTTT.

The chain carries TRBV6-1 and TRBJ2-1; D perhaps matches TRBD2 (5 bases). CDR3 length equals 15 residues. V dropped 4 bases and J dropped 0 bases, with 10 bases sitting between them. Germline assignment: CDR1 MNHNS and CDR2 SASEGT. The CDR3 coding sequence is TGTGCCAGCAGTGTCTTTACTAGCTCCTACAATGAGCAGTTCTTC. Protein: CASSVFTSSYNEQFF.

The V gene is TRBV28, the J gene TRBJ1-5; 7 nucleotides agree with TRBD1. After removal of 6 bases from V and 4 bases from J, the junction contained 15 bases not matched to a gene. CDR3 length equals 17 residues. Germline loops: CDR1 MDHEN, CDR2 SYDVKM. CDR3: CASSKASLDRKNQPQHF. The CDR3, as DNA: TGTGCCAGCAGCAAGGCTTCTTTGGACAGGAAAAATCAGCCCCAGCATTTT.

On this clone: Within the sample, other DNA sequences also encode this same CDR3. The V gene is TRBV30, the J gene TRBJ2-2; the match to TRBD2 covers 13 bases. This CDR3 spans 15 amino acids. Germline assignment: CDR1 GTSNPN and CDR2 SVGIG (reference sequence). The V segment lost 5 bases and the J segment 6 bases; nucleotides outside the gene matches: 6. Here the CDR3 DNA reads TGTGCCTGGCGGGTACTAGCGGGGGGGCCCGGGGAGCTGTTTTTT. It yields the protein CAWRVLAGGPGELFF.

The chain joins TRBV7-9 to TRBJ1-3; D uncertain. Trimming removed 3 bases at V and 4 bases at J, with 10 bases between. In germline, CDR1 is SEHNR, CDR2 FQNEAQ (reference sequence). The CDR3 sequence is 14 residues long. CDR3 DNA sequence: TGTGCCAGCAGCTTTCTCTTTTTCGGAAACACCATATATTTT. This encodes CASSFLFFGNTIYF.

The CDR3 DNA is TGTGCCAGCAGCTTAGCGACAGGGGGCGTGACGTACGAGCAGTACTTC. Residues: CASSLATGGVTYEQYF. This sequence joins TRBV7-8 and TRBJ2-7; 10 bases are a match to TRBD1. The V and J ends lost 0 bases and 4 bases, in that order; junction bases with no gene match: 6. The CDR3 sequence is 16 residues long. CDR1 and CDR2 (germline): SGHVS, FQNEAQ.